Presented here are 4 T cell receptor beta chains from one specimen sequenced in a study of T-cell memory formation after mild COVID-19. TCRdb re-derived calls from the 5' RACE reads in MiXCR, one entry per CDR3 protein. The sample shows around 300,000 distinct CDR3 sequences, roughly 19% of them seen only once. Input material: PBMCs or a T cell subset sorted from them (not recorded which). Every receptor here comes from a man aged 18 to 30 who had mild COVID-19 (a few samples of this study predate the infection). Cell type and time point are not known.

This clonotype was picked up many times. V and J are TRBV7-9 and TRBJ2-5; 7 nucleotides align to TRBD1. CDR1 is SEHNR and CDR2 is FQNEAQ in the germline V gene (reference sequence). The trim removed 6 bases at V and 2 bases at J, leaving 6 bases unmatched. This CDR3 region has 14 residues. CDR3 loop: CASSSPGQQETQYF. CDR3 coding DNA: TGTGCCAGCAGTTCACCGGGACAGCAAGAGACCCAGTACTTC.

In this sample, this clonotype turned up a few times. This chain links TRBV7-2 with TRBJ2-5; no clear D. Germline CDR1 and CDR2: SGHTA and FQGNSA. V shed 6 bases and J shed 10 bases, with 21 bases lying between them. The CDR3 length is 14 residues. The CDR3 reads CASRQSTMSFDQYF. CDR3 coding DNA: TGTGCCAGCAGACAGAGTACTATGTCTTTTGACCAGTACTTC.

This clonotype was seen more than once but under ten times. V and J are TRBV29-1 and TRBJ2-2; no clear D gene. This CDR3 has 13 residues. Trimming shortened V by 4 bases and J by 2 bases, and 8 bases separated the two germline ends. CDR1 and CDR2 from the germline V gene are SQVTM and ANQGSEA. CDR3 protein: CSVGGINTGELFF. The DNA of the CDR3 is TGCAGCGTTGGTGGAATTAACACCGGGGAGCTGTTTTTT.

This chain connects TRBV6-2 or TRBV6-3 to TRBJ1-2; D is unresolved. The ends were cut back, 11 bases at V and 4 bases at J, with 11 bases in the middle. The CDR3 runs 11 residues. The V gene's germline CDR1 is MNHEY and CDR2 SVGEGT. The CDR3 here is CASWAVYGYTF. The CDR3 DNA reads TGTGCCTCGTGGGCGGTCTATGGCTACACCTTC.